The clone carrying this T cell receptor beta chain came up a few times. Its antigen is not known. The sample originates from a study of cytomegalovirus exposure and HLA in healthy donors. General observations from the study: Immune exposure data for these donors was limited to CMV serostatus. Later work found most CMV-associated TCR beta chains apparently HLA-restricted.

With 2 bases clipped from V and 2 bases from J, the junction kept 4 bases outside the gene matches. There are 15 residues in the CDR3. CDR1 is MDHEN and CDR2 is SYDVKM in the germline V gene. With 60 Vbeta and 13 Jbeta primers, the PCR was carried out. Profiled with immunoSEQ multiplex PCR; TCRdb holds only in-frame clones, not every one. The profile shows 60,000 to 70,000 clones, approximately 60% of them singletons. At sampling all donors were nominally healthy, likely with unrecorded immune exposures. The specimen sequenced was PBMCs. This sequence was found in a woman aged 45-60 years in good health and CMV-seronegative. This chain links TRBV28 with TRBJ1-1; 8 bases are a match to TRBD1. CDR3 amino acids: CASSLTGQGNTEAFF. The DNA for the CDR3 is TGTGCCAGCAGTTTAACTGGACAGGGTAACACTGAAGCTTTCTTT.